This T cell receptor beta chain was identified in a study of CD8 T cells in Susac syndrome. As for the study in general: The sequenced Susac syndrome patients comprised 5 or 6 with active disease and fewer than ten in remission.

The CDR3 runs 13 residues. With 5 bases clipped from V and 3 bases from J, the junction kept 1 base outside the gene matches. Germline CDR1 reads MDHEN; CDR2 reads SYDVKM. Random hexamers were used to reverse transcribe about 0.5 to 1 ug of RNA. Amplification of the TCR beta CDR3 was carried out by immunoSEQ multiplex PCR, which spanned a total of 54 Vbeta and 13 Jbeta segments. One entry per CDR3 protein results from TCRdb running MiXCR on the immunoSEQ multiplex PCR reads. The table includes tens of thousands of distinct CDR3 sequences, approximately 96% detected once. V usage is TRBV28 and J usage is TRBJ1-5; 7 positions match TRBD1. The origin of this receptor is a human donor with Susac syndrome. The sample taken for sequencing was CD8+ T cells from PBMCs. CDR3 residues: CASSTGVNQPQHF. The CDR3 DNA is TGTGCCAGCAGTACAGGGGTCAATCAGCCCCAGCATTTT. The complete variable domain, with remaining parts taken from reference TRBV28 and TRBJ1-5, reads DVKVTQSSRYLVKRTGEKVFLECVQDMDHENMFWYRQDPGLGLRLIYFSYDVKMKEKGDIPEGYSVSREKKERFSLILESASTNQTSMYLCASSTGVNQPQHFGDGTRLSIL.